These T cell receptor beta chains were read from a single sample in a study of blood T cell repertoires in COVID-19. Sequencing was performed with immunoSEQ multiplex PCR; in TCRdb, only in-frame clones are kept and a portion is missing. The sample carries roughly 330,000 clones, 88% recorded once. The sequencing sample was made of PBMCs or T cells enriched from blood (not recorded which). These receptors all stem from a man aged 25-40 years who had recovered from COVID-19. CDR3s include the opening cysteine and the closing phenylalanine or tryptophan. A D gene is named only where the DNA matches it firmly. The size of a clone is reported for some rows only, either as once, few or many, or as a class for expanded clones.

V,size,D,J,DNA,CDR3
TRBV6-5,.,.,TRBJ1-2,TGTGCCAGCAGTTACTCTGGGGAGGTTTTGCGGGATGGCTACACCTTC,CASSYSGEVLRDGYTF
TRBV5-1,once,TRBD1,TRBJ2-1,TGCGCCAGCATCCCAGGGACAGGGGCCTACAATGAGCAGTTCTTC,CASIPGTGAYNEQFF
TRBV7-6,.,.,TRBJ1-1,TGTGCCAGCAGCTACACCGTTTCGTCGAACACTGAAGCTTTCTTT,CASSYTVSSNTEAFF
TRBV28,.,.,TRBJ1-5,TGTGCCAGCAGTTTGTGGACAGTTAGCAATCAGCCCCAGCATTTT,CASSLWTVSNQPQHF
TRBV6-5,.,.,TRBJ1-6,TGTGCCAGCAGCCTTGACAGGTCCTATAATTCACCCCTCCACTTT,CASSLDRSYNSPLHF
TRBV10-3,.,.,TRBJ2-1,TGTGCCATCAGTGAGTTTAGGGCGGGCGAGCAGTTCTTC,CAISEFRAGEQFF
TRBV6-5,.,.,TRBJ1-2,TGTGCCAGCCACACCCAGCCAGGGGCTGGCTACACCTTC,CASHTQPGAGYTF
TRBV2,.,TRBD2,TRBJ2-3,TGTGCCAGCAGTTCAGAGCGGGGCCGGTCGTATTTT,CASSSERGRSYF
TRBV21-1,.,.,TRBJ2-2,TGTGCCAGCAGCAAAGCAGGGAGCCTCGACACCGGGGAGCTGTTTTTT,CASSKAGSLDTGELFF
TRBV3-1/TRBV3-2,.,.,TRBJ1-2,TGTGCCAGCAGCCAAGAGCGGATGAATGGCTACACCTTC,CASSQERMNGYTF
TRBV7-9,.,TRBD1,TRBJ2-5,TGTGCCAGCAGCTTAGTGGCCGGACAGGGGCGGGAGACCCAGTACTTC,CASSLVAGQGRETQYF
TRBV5-4,.,TRBD2,TRBJ2-2,TGTGCCAGCAGCAGTATAGCGGGGGGAAACACCGGGGAGCTGTTTTTT,CASSSIAGGNTGELFF
TRBV2,few,TRBD2,TRBJ2-2,TGTGCCAGCAAAAGTAGGGCGACATATAGCGGGGGGTACACCGGGGAGCTGTTTTTT,CASKSRATYSGGYTGELFF
TRBV7-9,few,TRBD1,TRBJ2-7,TGTGCCAGCAGCTACGGGACAGGCGAGCAGTACTTC,CASSYGTGEQYF
TRBV5-1,.,.,TRBJ2-7,TGCGCCAGCAGCTCCCACCCGACAATATCCTACGAGCAGTACTTC,CASSSHPTISYEQYF
TRBV4-1,.,.,TRBJ2-2,TGCGCCAGCAGCCAAGAGTCGATCGGGACACAAACCGGGGAGCTGTTTTTT,CASSQESIGTQTGELFF
TRBV6-1,few,.,TRBJ1-2,TGTGCCAGCAGTGAAACTTCAGAGGGATTCAGTGGCTACACCTTC,CASSETSEGFSGYTF
TRBV3-1/TRBV3-2,.,.,TRBJ1-2,TGTGCCAGCAGACATCGCGGAGGATTCCGTGGCTACACCTTC,CASRHRGGFRGYTF
TRBV28,.,.,TRBJ1-6,TGTGCCAGCAGTTTTCTCGAGGATAATTCACCCCTCCACTTT,CASSFLEDNSPLHF
TRBV21-1,once,.,TRBJ1-4,TGTGCCAGCAGCACCCCAGGGGAGGAAAAACTGTTTTTT,CASSTPGEEKLFF
TRBV18,.,.,TRBJ1-3,TGTGCCAGCTCACCATTGGACAACTCTGGAAACACCATATATTTT,CASSPLDNSGNTIYF
TRBV6-5,once,TRBD1,TRBJ2-7,TGTGCCAGCGGAAGGGACAGATACGAGCAGTACTTC,CASGRDRYEQYF
TRBV6-5,.,.,TRBJ1-1,TGTGCCAGCCACAAGCGGGGAGTCGGAGCTGAAGCTTTCTTT,CASHKRGVGAEAFF
TRBV18,.,TRBD1,TRBJ2-7,TGTGCCAGCTCACCGGCGGGACAGGGCTACGAGCAGTACTTC,CASSPAGQGYEQYF
TRBV3-1/TRBV3-2,.,.,TRBJ1-1,TGTGCCAGCAGCCAAGCACGGGGGATCCAAGCTTTCTTT,CASSQARGIQAFF
TRBV6-5,.,TRBD1,TRBJ1-1,TGTGCCAGCAGTTACAGAGAGACAGGGCTCGCTGAAGCTTTCTTT,CASSYRETGLAEAFF